The sequence of this T cell receptor beta chain was determined in a study of T-cell memory formation after mild COVID-19. Study information: Clusters of TCRs were largely donor specific. The study, taken as a whole, reports: Certain responding clones were present in pre-infection memory, suggesting participation of cross-reactive memory. Nothing showed for sure that second-wave clones peaking on day 37 were SARS-CoV-2 specific.

TCRdb called the 5' RACE reads again in MiXCR, with one record for every CDR3 protein. The sample has about 350,000 distinct CDR3 sequences; roughly 14% are singletons. As to this clonotype: The target antigen is unknown.

The CDR3 loop spans 16 amino acids. The germline V gene encodes CDR1 DFQATT and CDR2 SNEGSKA (reference sequence). Deletions cut 1 base from V and 6 bases from J, with 20 bases between. The sequenced sample was PBMCs or a T cell subset sorted from them (not recorded which). This TCR came from a man aged 18 to 29 who had mild COVID-19 (a few samples of this study predate the infection). Cell type and time point are not known. The gene calls are TRBV20-1 and TRBJ2-3; D is tentatively TRBD1 or TRBD2 (6 bases each). The DNA for the CDR3 is TGCAGTGCTAGAGGGGGAGCTGGGGGCCTAGCGGATACGCAGTATTTT. It codes for CSARGGAGGLADTQYF.